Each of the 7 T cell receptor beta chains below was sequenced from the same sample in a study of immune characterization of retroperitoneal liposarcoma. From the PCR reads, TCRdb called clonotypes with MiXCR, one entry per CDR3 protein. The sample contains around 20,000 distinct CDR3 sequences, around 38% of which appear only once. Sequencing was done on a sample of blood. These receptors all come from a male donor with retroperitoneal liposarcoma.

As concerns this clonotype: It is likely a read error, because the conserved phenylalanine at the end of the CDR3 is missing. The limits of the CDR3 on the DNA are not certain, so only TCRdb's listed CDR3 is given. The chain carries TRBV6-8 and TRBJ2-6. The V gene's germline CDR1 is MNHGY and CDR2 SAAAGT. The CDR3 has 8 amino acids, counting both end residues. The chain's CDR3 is CASSYDSV.

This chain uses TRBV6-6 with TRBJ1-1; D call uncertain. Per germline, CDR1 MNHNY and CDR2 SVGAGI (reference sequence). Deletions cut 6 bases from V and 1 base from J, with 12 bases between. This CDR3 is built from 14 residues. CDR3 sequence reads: CASSSRGSNTEAFF. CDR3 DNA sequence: TGTGCCAGCAGCTCACGTGGGTCGAACACTGAAGCTTTCTTT.

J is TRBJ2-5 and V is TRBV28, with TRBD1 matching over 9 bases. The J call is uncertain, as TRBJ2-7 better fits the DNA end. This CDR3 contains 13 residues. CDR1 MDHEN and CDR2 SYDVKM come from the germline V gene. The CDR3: CATITGGAHEQYF. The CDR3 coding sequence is TGTGCCACCATTACAGGGGGCGCCCACGAGCAGTACTTC.

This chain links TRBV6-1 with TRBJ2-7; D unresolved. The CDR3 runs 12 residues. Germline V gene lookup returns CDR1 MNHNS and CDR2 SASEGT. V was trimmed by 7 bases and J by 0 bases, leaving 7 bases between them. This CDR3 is CASTLFSYEQYF. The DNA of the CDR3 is TGTGCCAGCACCCTGTTCTCCTACGAGCAGTACTTC.

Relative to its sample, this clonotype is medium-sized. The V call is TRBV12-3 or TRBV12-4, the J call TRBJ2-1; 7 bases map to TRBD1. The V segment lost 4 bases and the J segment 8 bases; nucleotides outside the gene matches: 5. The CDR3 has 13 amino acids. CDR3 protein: CASSYRGRDEQFF. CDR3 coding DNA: TGTGCCAGCAGTTACAGGGGTCGGGATGAGCAGTTCTTC.

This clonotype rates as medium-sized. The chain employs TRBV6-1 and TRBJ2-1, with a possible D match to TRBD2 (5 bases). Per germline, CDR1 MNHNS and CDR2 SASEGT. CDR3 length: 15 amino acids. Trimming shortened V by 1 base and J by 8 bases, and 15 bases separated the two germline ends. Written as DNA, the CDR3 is TGTGCCAGCAGTGAAGACAGCGGTCTGGGTCATGAGCAGTTCTTC. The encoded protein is CASSEDSGLGHEQFF.

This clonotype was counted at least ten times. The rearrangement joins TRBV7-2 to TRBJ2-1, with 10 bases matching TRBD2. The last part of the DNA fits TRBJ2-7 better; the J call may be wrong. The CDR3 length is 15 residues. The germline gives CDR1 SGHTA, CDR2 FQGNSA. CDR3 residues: CASSPDSGRYNEQYF. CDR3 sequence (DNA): TGTGCCAGCAGCCCAGATAGCGGGAGGTACAATGAGCAGTACTTC.